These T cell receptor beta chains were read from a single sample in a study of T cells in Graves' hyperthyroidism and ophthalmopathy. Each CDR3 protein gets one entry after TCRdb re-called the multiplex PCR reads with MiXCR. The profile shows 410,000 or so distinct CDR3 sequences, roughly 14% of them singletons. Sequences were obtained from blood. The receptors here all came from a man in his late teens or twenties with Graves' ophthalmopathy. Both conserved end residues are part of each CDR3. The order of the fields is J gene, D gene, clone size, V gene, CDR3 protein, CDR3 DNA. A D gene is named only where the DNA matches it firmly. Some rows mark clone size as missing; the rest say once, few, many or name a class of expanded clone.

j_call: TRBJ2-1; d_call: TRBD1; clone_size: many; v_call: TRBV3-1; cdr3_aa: CASGRGLNEQFF; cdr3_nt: TGTGCCAGCGGCAGGGGGCTCAATGAGCAGTTCTTC
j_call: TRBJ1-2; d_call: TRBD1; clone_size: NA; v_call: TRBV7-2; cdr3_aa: CASSLGTGPGYTF; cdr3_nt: TGTGCCAGCAGCTTAGGGACAGGGCCAGGCTACACCTTC
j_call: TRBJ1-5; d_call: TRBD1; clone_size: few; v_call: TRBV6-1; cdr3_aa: CASRAGQGSNQPQHF; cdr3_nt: TGTGCCAGCAGAGCGGGACAGGGGAGCAATCAGCCCCAGCATTTT
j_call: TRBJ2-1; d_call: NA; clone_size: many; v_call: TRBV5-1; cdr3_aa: CASSLVRGTYNEQFF; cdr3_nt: TGCGCCAGCAGCTTGGTCAGGGGAACCTACAATGAGCAGTTCTTC
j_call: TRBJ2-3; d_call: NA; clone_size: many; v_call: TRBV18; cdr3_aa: CASSPPRDSPTDTQYF; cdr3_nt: TGTGCCAGCTCACCACCTCGGGATTCCCCCACAGATACGCAGTATTTT
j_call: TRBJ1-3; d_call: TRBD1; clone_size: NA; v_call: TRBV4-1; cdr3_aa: CASRRTGERGNTIYF; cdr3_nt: TGCGCCAGCAGACGGACAGGGGAACGAGGAAACACCATATATTTT
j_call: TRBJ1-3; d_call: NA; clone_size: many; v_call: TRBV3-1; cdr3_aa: CASSQGDGNTIYF; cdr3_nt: TGTGCCAGCAGCCAGGGAGATGGAAACACCATATATTTT
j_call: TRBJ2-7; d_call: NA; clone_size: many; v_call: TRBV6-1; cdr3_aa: CASRLQGSGEQYF; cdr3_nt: TGTGCCAGCAGACTACAGGGTAGTGGCGAGCAGTACTTC
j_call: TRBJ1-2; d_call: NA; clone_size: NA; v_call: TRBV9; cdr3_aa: CVSSLDATATTANYGYTF; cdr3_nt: TGTGTCAGCAGCCTAGACGCAACTGCTACCACCGCTAACTATGGCTACACCTTC
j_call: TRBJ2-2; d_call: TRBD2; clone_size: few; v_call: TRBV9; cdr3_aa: CASSPTSGGYNGELFF; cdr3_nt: TGTGCCAGCAGCCCGACTAGCGGGGGGTACAACGGGGAGCTGTTTTTT
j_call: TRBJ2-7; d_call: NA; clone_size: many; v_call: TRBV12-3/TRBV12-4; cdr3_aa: CASSLRGGNSGEQYF; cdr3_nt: TGTGCCAGCAGTTTAAGGGGGGGTAACTCGGGCGAGCAGTACTTC
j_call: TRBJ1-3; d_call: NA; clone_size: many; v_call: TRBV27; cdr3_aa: CASSLSWQTSISGNTIYF; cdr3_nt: TGTGCCAGCAGTTTATCGTGGCAGACTTCAATCTCTGGAAACACCATATATTTT
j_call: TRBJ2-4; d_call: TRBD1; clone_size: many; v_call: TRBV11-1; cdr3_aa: CASRTTGGAENIQYF; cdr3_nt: TGTGCCAGCAGGACGACAGGGGGCGCGGAAAACATTCAGTACTTC
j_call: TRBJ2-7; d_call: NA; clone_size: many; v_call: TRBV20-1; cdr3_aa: CSARAEYEQYF; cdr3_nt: TGCAGTGCTAGAGCGGAGTACGAGCAGTACTTC
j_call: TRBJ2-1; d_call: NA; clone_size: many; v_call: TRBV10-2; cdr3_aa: CASKRLSSYNEQFF; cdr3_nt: TGCGCCAGCAAGCGACTGAGCTCCTACAATGAGCAGTTCTTC
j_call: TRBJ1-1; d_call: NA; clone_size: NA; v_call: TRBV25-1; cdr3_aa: CASSQGRIDTEAFF; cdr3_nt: TGTGCCAGCAGCCAGGGTCGAATAGACACTGAAGCTTTCTTT
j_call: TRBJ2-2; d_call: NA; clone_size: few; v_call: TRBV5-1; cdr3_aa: CASSWGLPAPGELFF; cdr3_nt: TGCGCCAGCAGCTGGGGACTCCCGGCGCCCGGGGAGCTGTTTTTT
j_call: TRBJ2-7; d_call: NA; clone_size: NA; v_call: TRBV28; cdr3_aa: CASRTQGPYEQYF; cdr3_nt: TGTGCCAGCAGGACCCAGGGTCCCTACGAGCAGTACTTC
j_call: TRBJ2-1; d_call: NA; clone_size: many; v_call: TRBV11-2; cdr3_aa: CASSLLIQREDNEQFF; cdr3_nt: TGTGCCAGCAGCTTGTTAATCCAGCGAGAAGACAATGAGCAGTTCTTC
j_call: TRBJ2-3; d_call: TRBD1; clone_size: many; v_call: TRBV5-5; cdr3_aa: CASRKTGFTDTQYF; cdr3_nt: TGTGCCAGCAGAAAGACAGGGTTCACAGATACGCAGTATTTT
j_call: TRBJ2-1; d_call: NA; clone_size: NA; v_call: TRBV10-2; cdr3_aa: CASGPGSTSGGSYNEQFF; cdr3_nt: TGCGCCAGCGGCCCCGGAAGCACCTCCGGGGGCTCCTACAATGAGCAGTTCTTC